Detailed here is one T cell receptor (beta chain). The antigen it recognizes is unknown. Per-base qualities were not stored, and no clone one base away is much larger. This sample was included in a study of T cell responses to AZD1222 COVID-19 vaccine (dated by TCRdb to the early 2020s). In terms of the full investigation: AZD1222 recipients given second doses at about 4 weeks or at about 12 weeks were pooled, since spike-specific TCR depth and breadth were not found to differ between the two schedules. TCR sequencing covered 233 trial participants: 200 to 220 given two doses of AZD1222 and approximately 26 given two doses of MenACWY control vaccine. Enrollment into the trials was organized by age into subgroups of 18-55, 56-69 and 70-plus years, and those subgroups contained 148, 28 and 57 TCR-sequenced participants, respectively.

V loses 1 base, J loses 11 bases, and the germline ends lie 9 bases apart. CDR1 SEHNR and CDR2 FQNEAQ are derived from the germline V gene (reference sequence). From the cysteine through the phenylalanine, the CDR3 covers 12 amino acids. Only the CDR3 region is kept as DNA, spanning 36 bases read in frame from base 1. Study-wide findings and limitations: Most participants were white British and females outnumbered males, and the authors suggested that clonal diversity may have been underestimated. Epitopes outside the regions mutated in the B.1.351 and B.1.1.7 variants were reportedly recognized by nearly half of the unique spike-specific TCRs. No day 14 peak-response samples were available, so repertoires were characterized only after the peak T cell response. In the small 56-69-year group, the increase in depth fell short of significance, most likely because of low power. Only a handful of AZD1222 recipients were SARS-CoV-2 seropositive at baseline, limiting conclusions about previously exposed vaccinees. Spike-specific TCR breadth and depth rose significantly after two AZD1222 doses compared with day 0 and with MenACWY recipients. CD4 TCRs associated with the vaccine covered the entire spike protein, and the dominant responses were in regions 160-218 and 743-854.

The CDR3 regions of human TCRbeta chains were analyzed by immunosequencing. Processing in the source paper ran as follows. TCRs in the repertoires were compared against a reference library of SARS-CoV-2-specific TCRs that had been generated with the MIRA antigen-specificity platform. Breadth meant the fraction of unique TCRs that were SARS-CoV-2-associated, whereas depth meant the fraction of total T cells that were SARS-CoV-2-associated. Using the MIRA data, each spike-specific TCR was assigned both to the spike region to which the TCR was reactive and to a CD4 or CD8 class. Log10-transformed breadth and depth values were compared by one-way ANOVA with Sidak's multiple comparisons tests. This immuneACCESS table, as held by TCRdb, lists in-frame sequences with V and J called but not all clones. Of the missing ones, under half trace to an unresolved V gene in checked studies; the others have no known cause. The D gene and trimming were derived from the DNA, and the V and J assignments and clone size from that table. The sample table shows under 150,000 clones, and more than 85% are seen once. Around 1.9% of the sample is in the top ten clones.

What this sample's time point label stands for: baseline before first vaccination. The vaccinee samples were drawn from two UK trials, COV001 and COV002, one of which was a single-blind randomized controlled phase 2/3 trial testing AZD1222 (ChAdOx1 nCoV-19) in healthy adults. For TCRbeta chain sequencing, PBMC samples were collected from trial participants at day 0 and at day 28 after the second dose. The rearranged segments are TRBV7-9 and TRBJ2-1, with the D segment identity uncertain. The sequence derives from an adult in good health. Specimen: peripheral blood, collected on day 0 of AZD1222 vaccination. The DNA is TGTGCCAGCAGCTTAGAAGGGCGGCAGCAGTTCTTC. Translated, it gives CASSLEGRQQFF.